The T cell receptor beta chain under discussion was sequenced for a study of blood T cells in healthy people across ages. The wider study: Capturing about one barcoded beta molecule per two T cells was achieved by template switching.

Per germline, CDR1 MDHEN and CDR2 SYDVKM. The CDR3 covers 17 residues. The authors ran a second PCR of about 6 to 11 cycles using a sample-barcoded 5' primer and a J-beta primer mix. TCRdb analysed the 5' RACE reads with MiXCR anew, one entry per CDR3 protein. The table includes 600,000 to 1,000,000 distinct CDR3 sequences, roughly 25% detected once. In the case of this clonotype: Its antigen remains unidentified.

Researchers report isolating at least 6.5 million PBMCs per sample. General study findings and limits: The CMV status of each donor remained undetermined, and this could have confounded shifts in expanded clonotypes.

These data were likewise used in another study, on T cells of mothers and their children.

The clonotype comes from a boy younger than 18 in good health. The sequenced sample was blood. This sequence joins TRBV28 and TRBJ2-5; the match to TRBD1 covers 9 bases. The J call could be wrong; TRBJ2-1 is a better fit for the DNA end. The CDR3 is CASSPQGASPLYNEQFF. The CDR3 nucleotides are TGTGCCAGCAGTCCACAGGGGGCGAGCCCTTTGTACAATGAGCAGTTCTTC.